The entry below gives a single T cell receptor beta chain sequence along with its context. Its antigen is unidentified. J gave up 4 bases and V 5 bases, and 19 bases lay outside the gene matches. This CDR3 has 19 amino acids. Germline V gene sequence: CDR1 MDHEN, CDR2 SYDVKM. The data originate from a study of shared clonotypes between healthy human individuals. Study-wide results and limits: Around 4.9% of naive CD4 clonotypes were shared across several donors. Memory subsets had estimated richness that was generally smaller than that of naive subsets.

CD45RA+ naive and CD45RA-negative memory subsets were separated from CD4+ cells. This table comes from immunoSEQ multiplex PCR, and its TCRdb copy is limited to in-frame clones, with some not included. The repertoire holds 2 million to 2.5 million clones, with 85% to 95% as singletons. This receptor was identified in a man younger than 35 in good health. Some clones in this sample may be carry-over from other donors' samples. Sequenced sample: naive CD4+ T cells from PBMCs. Described subset: CD45RA+ positively selected. The chain joins TRBV28 to TRBJ2-3; TRBD2 aligns across 9 bases. CDR3 nucleotide sequence: TGTGCCAGCAGTAAGCAAAAACTGGGGGTAGCGGGAGTACCAGATACGCAGTATTTT. It encodes CASSKQKLGVAGVPDTQYF.